This is a list of T cell receptor beta chains from one sample in a study of cytomegalovirus exposure and HLA in healthy donors. The assay was immunoSEQ multiplex PCR, and TCRdb's table has in-frame clones only and misses some. The data show about 130,000 clones, over 75% seen once. Sequencing used PBMCs. The source is a boy younger than 18 in good health and CMV-seronegative. CDR3s leave out the opening cysteine and the closing phenylalanine or tryptophan.

v_call: TRBV9
cdr3_aa: ASSPGTGEKLF

v_call: TRBV4-2
cdr3_aa: ASSRTSGGNLRNEQF

v_call: TRBV19
cdr3_aa: ASSTVAGRYEQY

v_call: TRBV5-4
cdr3_aa: ASRPGTAYEQY

v_call: TRBV6-5
cdr3_aa: ASSYPGAYGYT

v_call: TRBV15
cdr3_aa: ATSRDRESYT

v_call: TRBV6-7
cdr3_aa: AIYGHTNSYEQY

v_call: TRBV4-3
cdr3_aa: ASSHSTGGYGYT

v_call: TRBV5-1
cdr3_aa: ASSLAGSSSEKLF

v_call: TRBV30
cdr3_aa: AWTRQGAGELF

v_call: TRBV7-8
cdr3_aa: ASSLELYEQY

v_call: TRBV4-1
cdr3_aa: ASSQDDRTISNQPQH

v_call: TRBV7-8
cdr3_aa: ASSLAGGSSYEQY

v_call: TRBV10-3
cdr3_aa: AISAGLSYNEQF

v_call: TRBV7-3
cdr3_aa: ASSLVAGGRSTGELF

v_call: TRBV6-5
cdr3_aa: ASSLRGDGIRT

v_call: TRBV9
cdr3_aa: ASSGGGNTGELF

v_call: TRBV7-2
cdr3_aa: ASSRQGAGYT

v_call: TRBV7-6
cdr3_aa: ASSLDPGQYSNQPQH

v_call: TRBV19
cdr3_aa: ASSLQRATEAF

v_call: TRBV5-4
cdr3_aa: ASSFLNRQGGGYT

v_call: TRBV7-9
cdr3_aa: ASSASAASNQPQH

v_call: TRBV9
cdr3_aa: ASSVEAGNTGELF

v_call: TRBV7-3
cdr3_aa: ASSLDSSYEQY

v_call: TRBV5-1
cdr3_aa: ANQIQARGTAEAF

v_call: TRBV7-6
cdr3_aa: ASSLQGFAEAF

v_call: TRBV7-9
cdr3_aa: ASSFPGQGRGTQY

v_call: TRBV6-5
cdr3_aa: ASSYVQGAGAF

v_call: TRBV6-1
cdr3_aa: ASSLTGREPQH

v_call: TRBV25-1
cdr3_aa: ARRLSGGKAYNEQF

v_call: TRBV29-1
cdr3_aa: SVEIQGAPYEQY

v_call: TRBV6-5
cdr3_aa: ASRKLNTEAF

v_call: TRBV6-5
cdr3_aa: ASSYSNLRAGTEAF

v_call: TRBV4-3
cdr3_aa: ASSPGQGPGNTIY

v_call: TRBV7-9
cdr3_aa: ASSLALGSGNRWNEQF

v_call: TRBV6-4
cdr3_aa: ASSPDRGDGYT

v_call: TRBV2
cdr3_aa: ASSAGTGIYEH

v_call: TRBV23-1
cdr3_aa: ASSQLTGEGGNTIY

v_call: TRBV5-1
cdr3_aa: ASSLTNTQY

v_call: TRBV6-5
cdr3_aa: ASSQTGYEQY

v_call: TRBV27
cdr3_aa: ASSLVGGNGNTIY

v_call: TRBV19
cdr3_aa: ASSITQGLARRWDQF

v_call: TRBV6-5
cdr3_aa: ASSSLGGRDRETQY

v_call: TRBV6-1
cdr3_aa: ASKAGGISYNEQF

v_call: TRBV4-2
cdr3_aa: ASSQDGTGTYGYT

v_call: TRBV19
cdr3_aa: ASSIDGGRGKNIQY

v_call: TRBV18
cdr3_aa: ASSPKQGEFLNTEAF

v_call: TRBV7-2
cdr3_aa: ASSSDSYNTEAF

v_call: TRBV18
cdr3_aa: ASSPPGQSYGYT

v_call: TRBV19
cdr3_aa: ASSIAERYNQPQH

v_call: TRBV29-1
cdr3_aa: SVPDGRQGGEKLF

v_call: TRBV14
cdr3_aa: ASSQVGKGADTEAF

v_call: TRBV6-1
cdr3_aa: ASRPDSYGYT